This T cell receptor (beta chain) was found in a study of PD-1 blockade in classical Hodgkin lymphoma. This clone was found once. Its specificity is not known. Findings and limits, study-wide: TCR diversity in CD4+, not CD8+, cells rose significantly by C4D1. Those patients who began receiving nivolumab less than 1 year after ASCT had lower diversity, and they were excluded. Baseline TCR diversity was reportedly lower in newly diagnosed patients than healthy donors.

Clones were sequenced by immunoSEQ multiplex PCR, and TCRdb holds only the in-frame ones, with some missing. The sample contains 40,000 to 65,000 clones, more than 65% of which appear only once. Germline-derived CDR1 and CDR2 are SGHNT and YENEEA. The CDR3 runs 15 residues. V was pared by 2 bases and J by 11 bases, with 8 bases of the junction left unmatched. Each and every patient relapsed after autologous stem cell transplantation, and patients got differing brentuximab vedotin exposure. The patients, who had relapsed/refractory classical Hodgkin lymphoma, achieved best responses of complete response, partial response or progressive disease.

The source is a human donor with classical Hodgkin lymphoma. The chain employs TRBV11-3 and TRBJ2-1; 11 bases map to TRBD2. The sample was peripheral blood mononuclear cells (PBMCs), taken at baseline. The CDR3 spells CASSLSGTSGPQQFF. For the CDR3, the DNA is TGTGCCAGCAGCTTATCCGGGACTAGCGGACCTCAGCAGTTCTTC. The whole variable domain, remainder taken from reference TRBV11-3 and TRBJ2-1, is EAGVVQSPRYKIIEKKQPVAFWCNPISGHNTLYWYLQNLGQGPELLIRYENEEAVDDSQLPKDRFSAERLKGVDSTLKIQPAELGDSAVYLCASSLSGTSGPQQFFGPGTRLTVL.